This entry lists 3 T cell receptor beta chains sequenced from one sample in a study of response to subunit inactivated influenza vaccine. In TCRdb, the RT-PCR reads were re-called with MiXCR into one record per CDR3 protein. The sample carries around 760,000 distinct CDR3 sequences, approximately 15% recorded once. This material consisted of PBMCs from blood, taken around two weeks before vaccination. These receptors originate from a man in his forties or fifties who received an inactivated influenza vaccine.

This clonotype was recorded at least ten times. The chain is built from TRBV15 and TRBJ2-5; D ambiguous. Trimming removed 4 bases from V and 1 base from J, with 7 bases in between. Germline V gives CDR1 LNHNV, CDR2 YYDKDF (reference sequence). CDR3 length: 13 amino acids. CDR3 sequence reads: CATSTLFQETQYF. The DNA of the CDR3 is TGTGCCACCAGCACCTTATTCCAAGAGACCCAGTACTTC.

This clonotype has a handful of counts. The CDR3 loop is CASSLEDRGRETQYF. The CDR3 nucleotides are TGCGCCAGCAGCTTGGAAGACAGGGGAAGGGAGACCCAGTACTTC. This rearrangement joins TRBV5-1 to TRBJ2-5; 8 bases match TRBD1. CDR1 SGHRS and CDR2 YFSETQ come from the germline V gene. Germline trimming cut 0 bases from V and 5 bases from J; bases unmatched to any gene: 6. CDR3 length: 15 residues.

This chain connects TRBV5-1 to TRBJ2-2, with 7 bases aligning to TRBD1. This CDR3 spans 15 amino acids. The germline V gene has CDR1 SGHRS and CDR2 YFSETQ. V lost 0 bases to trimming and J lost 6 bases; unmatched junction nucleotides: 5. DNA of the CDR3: TGCGCCAGCAGCTTGGGGTTGACAGGGTCCGGGGAGCTGTTTTTT. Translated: CASSLGLTGSGELFF.